The source of this TCR beta chain is a study of cytomegalovirus exposure and HLA in healthy donors. From germline, CDR1 is SGHRS and CDR2 YFSETQ. After removal of 4 bases from V and 1 base from J, the junction contained 2 bases not matched to a gene. This CDR3 is 14 amino acids long. Primers included in the PCR were 60 Vbeta and 13 Jbeta primers. The data were produced by immunoSEQ multiplex PCR, yet TCRdb's version contains in-frame clones alone and is incomplete. In the table there are around 97,000 clones, 73% of which are singletons. Whole-study findings and limits: Both high specificity and high sensitivity reportedly marked the classifier's diagnosis of cytomegalovirus status. In a later analysis, a missense DCLRE1C variant was linked to TCR beta V- and J-gene trimming. In vitro checks showed that three CMV-associated chains really do target CMV antigens. Most TCRs appeared rarely, but some public TCRs recurred in many donors.

A word on this clone: As yet, its antigen is unknown.

Material: PBMCs. The sequence came from a man aged 35-49 years in good health and CMV-seronegative. This sequence joins TRBV5-1 and TRBJ2-3, with 8 nucleotides matching TRBD1. The CDR3 sequence is CASSEQGGTDTQYF. The CDR3 bases are TGCGCCAGCAGCGAACAGGGGGGCACAGATACGCAGTATTTT.